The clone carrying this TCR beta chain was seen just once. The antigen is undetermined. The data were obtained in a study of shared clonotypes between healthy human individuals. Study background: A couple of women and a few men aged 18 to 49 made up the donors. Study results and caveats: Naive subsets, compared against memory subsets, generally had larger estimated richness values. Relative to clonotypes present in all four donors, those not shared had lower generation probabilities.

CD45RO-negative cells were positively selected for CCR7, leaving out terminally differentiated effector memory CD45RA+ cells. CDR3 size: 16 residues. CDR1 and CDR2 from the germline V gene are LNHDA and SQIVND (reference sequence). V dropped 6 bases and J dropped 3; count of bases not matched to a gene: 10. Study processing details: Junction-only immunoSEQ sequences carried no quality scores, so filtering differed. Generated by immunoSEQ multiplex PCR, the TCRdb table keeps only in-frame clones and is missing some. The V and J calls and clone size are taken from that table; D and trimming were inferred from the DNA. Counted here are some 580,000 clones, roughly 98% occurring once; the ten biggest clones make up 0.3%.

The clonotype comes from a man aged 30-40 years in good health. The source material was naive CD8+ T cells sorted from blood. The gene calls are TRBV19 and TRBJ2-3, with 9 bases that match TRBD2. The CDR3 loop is CASRGVWTSVTDTQYF. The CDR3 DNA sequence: TGTGCCAGTAGGGGGGTTTGGACTAGCGTTACAGATACGCAGTATTTT. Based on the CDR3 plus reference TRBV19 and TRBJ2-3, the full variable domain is DGGITQSPKYLFRKEGQNVTLSCEQNLNHDAMYWYRQDPGQGLRLIYYSQIVNDFQKGDIAEGYSVSREKKESFPLTVTSAQKNPTAFYLCASRGVWTSVTDTQYFGPGTRLTVL.